The clone carrying this T cell receptor (beta chain) came up many times. What it binds is unknown. V was pared by 4 bases and J by 5 bases, with 18 bases between. This CDR3 comprises 15 residues. CDR1 is MNHEY, CDR2 SVGEGT, per germline. This entry is derived from a study of CD8 T cells in ankylosing spondylitis. TCRdb recomputed calls from the 5' RACE reads with MiXCR, one row per CDR3 protein. The sample includes about 130,000 distinct CDR3 sequences, around 15% seen only once; the top ten take under 3%. Study findings and constraints: Existing reports had already noted some motif variants in reactive arthritis synovial fluid and blood.

V is TRBV6-2 or TRBV6-3 and J is TRBJ2-7; D is possibly TRBD1 (7 bases). The sample comprised blood, either unsorted or a sorted T cell fraction (not recorded which). The origin of this receptor is a female donor with ankylosing spondylitis or in good health (not recorded which). CDR3 sequence: CASSSIQGRKNEQYF. CDR3 DNA sequence: TGTGCCAGCAGTTCAATACAGGGGAGGAAGAACGAGCAGTACTTC.